The 28 T cell receptor beta chains below all came from one sample that was sequenced in a study of blood T cell repertoires in COVID-19. Assay used: immunoSEQ multiplex PCR; TCRdb lists only in-frame clones, some missing. The table lists fewer than 300,000 clones, roughly 85% of them singletons. The sample taken for sequencing was PBMCs or T cells enriched from blood (not recorded which). Source of these receptors: a man aged 35-49 years who had been exposed to COVID-19.

Here the CDR3 DNA reads TGTGCCAGCAGTTTATCGTTCAGGGGGCGAACCTCTGGGGCCAACGTCCTGACTTTC. Its translation is CASSLSFRGRTSGANVLTF. V gene TRBV27 combines with J gene TRBJ2-6; 8 nucleotides align to TRBD1. CDR3 size: 19 residues. The V and J ends lost 0 bases and 0 bases, in that order; junction bases with no gene match: 7. Germline CDR1 MNHEY, CDR2 SMNVEV (reference sequence).

The chain uses TRBV4-1 and TRBJ1-1; D ambiguous. V was shortened by 7 bases and J by 8 bases, with 26 bases between the two germline ends. Germline V gives CDR1 MGHRA, CDR2 YSYEKL. CDR3 length: 16 residues. This CDR3 is CASKISTATDKLEAFF. CDR3 DNA sequence: TGCGCCAGCAAAATTTCAACCGCTACCGATAAGCTAGAAGCTTTCTTT.

The rearrangement links TRBV10-1 to TRBJ2-7; 7 bases match TRBD2. V lost 6 bases and J lost 2; bases outside the gene matches: 10. Per germline, CDR1 WNHNN and CDR2 SYGVQD (reference sequence). The CDR3 loop spans 15 amino acids. CDR3 amino acids: CASSPGSGNTYEQYF. The CDR3 nucleotides read TGCGCCAGCAGCCCAGGGAGCGGGAACACCTACGAGCAGTACTTC.

The J gene is TRBJ1-5, the V gene TRBV28; no clear D. Germline V gene data show CDR1 as MDHEN and CDR2 as SYDVKM. The CDR3 is made up of 14 amino acids. Trimming took 3 bases from V and 11 from J, leaving 17 bases between them. CDR3 in DNA: TGTGCCAGCAGTTTGCGATTCCAGGTGTTCGCCCAGCATTTT. It specifies CASSLRFQVFAQHF.

CDR3 sequence: CASSFRQLNEQFF. The DNA of the CDR3 is TGCGCCAGCAGCTTCCGACAGCTCAATGAGCAGTTCTTC. The rearrangement joins TRBV4-1 to TRBJ2-1, with D perhaps TRBD1 (5 bases). The CDR3 consists of 13 residues. V was shortened by 5 bases and J by 6 bases, with 11 bases between the two germline ends. The V gene's germline CDR1 is MGHRA and CDR2 YSYEKL.

Of note for this clone: A read error may produce the germline difference seen at one junction end. V usage is TRBV9 and J usage is TRBJ2-1; 11 nucleotides align to TRBD1. CDR1 SGDLS and CDR2 YYNGEE come from the germline V gene. This CDR3 is 17 amino acids long. The CDR3 bases are TGTGCCAGCAGCGTAGGTTGGACAGGGGGCTCCTTCAATGAGCAGTTCTTC. Translated, it gives CASSVGWTGGSFNEQFF.

The V call is TRBV5-1, the J call TRBJ1-1; 7 bases map to TRBD1. Germline V lookup: CDR1 SGHRS, CDR2 YFSETQ. The CDR3 covers 15 residues. Trimming took 2 bases from V and 1 from J; bases not matched to a gene: 5. The CDR3: CASSFRTGANTEAFF. CDR3 in DNA: TGCGCCAGCAGCTTCCGGACAGGCGCGAACACTGAAGCTTTCTTT.

The rearrangement joins TRBV3-1 (or the pseudogene TRBV3-2) to TRBJ2-7, with D possibly TRBD2 on 5 matching bases. V was clipped by 3 bases and J by 7 bases, with 19 bases between them. Germline lookup yields CDR1 LGHDT and CDR2 YNNKEL (reference sequence). The CDR3 extends over 15 amino acids. DNA of the CDR3: TGTGCCAGCAGCCAGACGGGGTATTTTAAGTTTGAGCAGTACTTC. This encodes CASSQTGYFKFEQYF.

The V call is TRBV5-1, the J call TRBJ2-3; 12 bases fit TRBD2. The CDR3 spans 21 residues. V was pared by 0 bases and J by 0 bases, with 14 bases of the junction left unmatched. Germline CDR1 SGHRS, CDR2 YFSETQ. CDR3 amino acids: CASSLGLAGEIKVSSTDTQYF. The CDR3 coding sequence is TGCGCCAGCAGCTTGGGACTAGCGGGAGAGATAAAGGTGTCTAGCACAGATACGCAGTATTTT. Looking up the rest from reference TRBV5-1 and TRBJ2-3 gives the full variable domain: KAGVTQTPRYLIKTRGQQVTLSCSPISGHRSVSWYQQTPGQGLQFLFEYFSETQRNKGNFPGRFSGRQFSNSRSEMNVSTLELGDSALYLCASSLGLAGEIKVSSTDTQYFGPGTRLTVL.

This clone came up once. The chain uses TRBV10-3 and TRBJ2-3, with D possibly matching TRBD2 (6 bases). Trimming shortened V by 11 bases and J by 6 bases, and 18 bases separated the two germline ends. Looked up from germline, CDR1 is ENHRY and CDR2 is SYGVKD. This CDR3 contains 13 residues. DNA for the CDR3: TGTGCCGCCGGGGGTCAGCATCAGGATACGCAGTATTTT. This encodes CAAGGQHQDTQYF.

This chain links TRBV19 with TRBJ1-1; 9 bases align to TRBD1. Trimming took 6 bases from V and 4 from J; bases not matched to a gene: 3. The CDR3 extends over 13 amino acids. Germline lookup yields CDR1 LNHDA and CDR2 SQIVND (reference sequence). CDR3 amino acids: CASRDRGTTEAFF. The CDR3 DNA follows: TGTGCCAGTAGGGACAGGGGTACCACTGAAGCTTTCTTT.

This clone was observed a single time. The chain has TRBV9 and TRBJ1-2; D not resolved. The CDR3 sequence is 14 residues long. Between the trimmed V and J ends, which lost 1 base and 2 bases, there was a span of 9 bases. Germline lookup yields CDR1 SGDLS and CDR2 YYNGEE. For the CDR3, the DNA is TGTGCCAGCAGCGTAAGCCCTAAGAACTATGGCTACACCTTC. Residues: CASSVSPKNYGYTF. The full variable domain, in which reference TRBV9 and TRBJ1-2 provide the parts outside the CDR3, is DSGVTQTPKHLITATGQRVTLRCSPRSGDLSVYWYQQSLDQGLQFLIQYYNGEERAKGNILERFSAQQFPDLHSELNLSSLELGDSALYFCASSVSPKNYGYTFGSGTRLTVV.

The V call is TRBV18, the J call TRBJ2-4, with D maybe TRBD1 (6 bases). V was pared by 2 bases and J by 5 bases, with 13 bases between. Per germline, CDR1 KGHSH and CDR2 LQKENI. This CDR3 has 15 residues. The CDR3 nucleotides read TGTGCCAGCTCACCATTGGGGGCGGCCCAAAACATTCAGTACTTC. Translation: CASSPLGAAQNIQYF.

Here the CDR3 reads CASSLQGQRGYTF. CDR3 nucleotide sequence: TGTGCCAGCAGTTTACAAGGTCAGCGAGGCTACACCTTC. The chain is built from TRBV27 and TRBJ1-2; D call uncertain. V dropped 2 bases and J dropped 8 bases, with 12 bases sitting between them. Germline lookup yields CDR1 MNHEY and CDR2 SMNVEV (reference sequence). The CDR3 contains 13 residues.

This clone was observed a few times. CDR3 amino acids: CASSQDSIGLIAGRVGELFF. The CDR3 DNA reads as TGTGCCAGCAGCCAAGATTCCATCGGATTAATAGCGGGAAGGGTCGGGGAGCTGTTTTTT. The genes are TRBV14 and TRBJ2-2, with 8 bases that match TRBD2. The CDR3 totals 20 residues. V gave up 0 bases and J gave up 7 bases; unmatched junction bases: 19. Germline-derived CDR1 and CDR2 are SGHDN and FVKESK. Together with reference TRBV14 and TRBJ2-2, the CDR3 gives the full variable domain: EAGVTQFPSHSVIEKGQTVTLRCDPISGHDNLYWYRRVMGKEIKFLLHFVKESKQDESGMPNNRFLAERTGGTYSTLKVQPAELEDSGVYFCASSQDSIGLIAGRVGELFFGEGSRLTVL.

The chain recombines TRBV7-9 with TRBJ1-5; the D is unclear. V lost 4 bases to trimming and J lost 6 bases, with 19 bases between them. CDR3 length: 16 amino acids. Germline V CDR1 and CDR2: SEHNR, FQNEAQ (reference sequence). The CDR3 protein is CASSSDRSGFGQPQHF. CDR3 nucleotides: TGTGCCAGCAGCTCAGATCGGTCGGGGTTCGGTCAGCCCCAGCATTTT. Supplemented by reference TRBV7-9 and TRBJ1-5, the full variable domain reads DTGVSQNPRHKITKRGQNVTFRCDPISEHNRLYWYRQTLGQGPEFLTYFQNEAQLEKSRLLSDRFSAERPKGSFSTLEIQRTEQGDSAMYLCASSSDRSGFGQPQHFGDGTRLSIL.

The chain combines TRBV6-4 with TRBJ2-1; 15 bases map to TRBD2. Germline V gene sequence: CDR1 MRHNA, CDR2 SNTAGT. V dropped 5 bases and J dropped 7; count of bases not matched to a gene: 6. The CDR3 is made up of 16 amino acids. The CDR3: CASSWGLAGGSNEQFF. The CDR3 nucleotides are TGTGCCAGCAGTTGGGGACTAGCGGGAGGAAGTAATGAGCAGTTCTTC.

The chain links TRBV5-6 to TRBJ2-7; TRBD1 aligns across 8 bases. V lost 6 bases and J lost 2; bases outside the gene matches: 4. CDR3 length: 13 amino acids. Germline CDR1 is SGHDT and CDR2 is YYEEEE. The CDR3 spells CASTDRVAYEQYF. CDR3 DNA sequence: TGTGCCAGCACGGACAGGGTTGCCTACGAGCAGTACTTC. Together with reference TRBV5-6 and TRBJ2-7, the CDR3 gives the full variable domain: DAGVTQSPTHLIKTRGQQVTLRCSPKSGHDTVSWYQQALGQGPQFIFQYYEEEERQRGNFPDRFSGHQFPNYSSELNVNALLLGDSALYLCASTDRVAYEQYFGPGTRLTVT.

A single count supports this clone. CDR3 nucleotides: TGTGCCAGCAGCCGCGGGGGCCCTGTAGATACGCAGTATTTT. Amino acid sequence: CASSRGGPVDTQYF. The chain carries TRBV11-3 and TRBJ2-3; possible D gene TRBD2, 7 bases. The germline V gene encodes CDR1 SGHNT and CDR2 YENEEA. V was cut by 5 bases and J by 5 bases, with 14 bases left in between. The CDR3 length is 14 residues.

The chain carries TRBV3-1 (or the pseudogene TRBV3-2) and TRBJ1-3, with D hard to call. The V gene lost 0 bases and the J gene lost 10 bases, with 7 bases spanning the gap. Per germline, CDR1 LGHDT and CDR2 YNNKEL (reference sequence). The CDR3 is 12 amino acids. The CDR3 sequence: CASSQDGVTIYF. In nucleotides, the CDR3 is TGTGCCAGCAGCCAAGACGGGGTTACCATATATTTT.

The chain carries TRBV11-2 and TRBJ1-1, with TRBD1 identical over 7 bases. The V gene's germline CDR1 is SGHAT and CDR2 FQNNGV. This CDR3 spans 13 amino acids. The V gene end was trimmed by 5 bases and the J gene end by 4 bases; junction bases not matched to a gene: 4. The DNA of the CDR3 is TGTGCCAGCAGCGGGCAGGGGGGCACTGAAGCTTTCTTT. This codes for CASSGQGGTEAFF.

The J gene is TRBJ1-5, the V gene TRBV10-3; possibly TRBD1 for D (6 bases). V was cut by 11 bases and J by 4 bases, with 15 bases left in between. CDR3 length: 13 residues. Germline CDR1 reads ENHRY; CDR2 reads SYGVKD. In DNA form, the CDR3 reads TGTGCCGTCCAAAGGGACAAAAATCAGCCCCAGCATTTT. It yields the protein CAVQRDKNQPQHF.

This sequence joins TRBV19 and TRBJ1-5; 8 nucleotides match TRBD1. From germline, CDR1 is LNHDA and CDR2 SQIVND (reference sequence). V gave up 4 bases and J gave up 8 bases; unmatched junction bases: 7. This CDR3 spans 14 amino acids. The CDR3 nucleotides are TGTGCCAGTAGTAAGACAGGGGAGGGTAAGCCCCAGCATTTT. Protein sequence: CASSKTGEGKPQHF.

This chain links TRBV7-6 with TRBJ2-3, with TRBD2 as a possible D gene (5 bases). Looked up from germline, CDR1 is SGHVS and CDR2 is FNYEAQ. This CDR3 is 15 amino acids long. V lost 2 bases and J lost 0, with 9 bases in between. The CDR3 region has the DNA TGTGCCAGCAGCTTAACCCGCGGGAGCACAGATACGCAGTATTTT. It specifies CASSLTRGSTDTQYF.

V gene TRBV3-1 (or the pseudogene TRBV3-2) combines with J gene TRBJ1-1; D is perhaps TRBD1 (6 bases). With 2 bases removed from V and 0 bases from J, the gap between germline ends came to 7 bases. Germline CDR1 reads LGHDT; CDR2 reads YNNKEL (reference sequence). This CDR3 spans 14 amino acids. This CDR3 reads CASSQTGMNTEAFF. In DNA, the CDR3 is TGTGCCAGCAGCCAAACAGGGATGAACACTGAAGCTTTCTTT.

V usage is TRBV7-9 and J usage is TRBJ2-2; TRBD2 matches 10 bases. This CDR3 comprises 17 residues. CDR1 is SEHNR and CDR2 is FQNEAQ in the germline V gene (reference sequence). The junction had 6 bases not matched to a gene; V was cut back by 1 base and J by 4 bases. Here the CDR3 reads CASSLGDSGRSTGELFF. CDR3 coding DNA: TGTGCCAGCAGCTTAGGTGATAGCGGGAGGAGCACCGGGGAGCTGTTTTTT.

This clone came up once. The gene calls are TRBV10-3 and TRBJ1-2; 8 nucleotides match TRBD1. The V gene end was trimmed by 10 bases and the J gene end by 6 bases; junction bases not matched to a gene: 10. This CDR3 has 13 residues. In germline, CDR1 is ENHRY, CDR2 SYGVKD. The CDR3 region is CATGQGLADGYTF. The CDR3, as DNA: TGTGCCACCGGACAGGGTCTTGCCGATGGCTACACCTTC.

The CDR3 sequence is CASSFLGRGPSGSYEQYF. CDR3 DNA: TGTGCCAGCAGCTTTTTAGGACGGGGGCCTAGCGGCTCCTACGAGCAGTACTTC. The chain couples TRBV7-8 to TRBJ2-7; maybe TRBD2 (7 bases). CDR3 length equals 18 residues. Germline V CDR1 and CDR2: SGHVS, FQNEAQ. The V gene lost 3 bases and the J gene lost 0 bases, with 21 bases spanning the gap.